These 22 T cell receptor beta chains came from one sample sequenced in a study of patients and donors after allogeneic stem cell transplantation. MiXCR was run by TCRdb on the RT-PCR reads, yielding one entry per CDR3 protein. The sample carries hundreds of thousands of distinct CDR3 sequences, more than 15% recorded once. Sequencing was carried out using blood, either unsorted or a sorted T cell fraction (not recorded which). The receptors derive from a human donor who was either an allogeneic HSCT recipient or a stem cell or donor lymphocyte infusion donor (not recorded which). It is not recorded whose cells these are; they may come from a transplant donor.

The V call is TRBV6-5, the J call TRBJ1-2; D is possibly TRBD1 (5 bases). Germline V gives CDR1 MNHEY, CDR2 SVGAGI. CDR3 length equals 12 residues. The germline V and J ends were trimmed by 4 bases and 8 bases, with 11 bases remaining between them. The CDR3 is CASSSKGRGYTF. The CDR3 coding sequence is TGTGCCAGCAGTTCCAAGGGGAGGGGCTACACCTTC.

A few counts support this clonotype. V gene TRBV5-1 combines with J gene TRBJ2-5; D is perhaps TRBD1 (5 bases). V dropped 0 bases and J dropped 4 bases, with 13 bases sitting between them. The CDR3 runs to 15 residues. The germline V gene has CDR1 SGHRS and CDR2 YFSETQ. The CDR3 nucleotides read TGCGCCAGCAGCTTGGCTCAGGGTGGGTCAGAGACCCAGTACTTC. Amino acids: CASSLAQGGSETQYF.

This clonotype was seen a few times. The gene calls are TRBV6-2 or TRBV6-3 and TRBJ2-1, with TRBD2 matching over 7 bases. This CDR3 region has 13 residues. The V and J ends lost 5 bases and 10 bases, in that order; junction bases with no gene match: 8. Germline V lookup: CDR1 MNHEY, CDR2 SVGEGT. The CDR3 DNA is TGTGCCAGCAGTCTAATAGCGGGTGGGGAGCAGTTCTTC. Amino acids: CASSLIAGGEQFF.

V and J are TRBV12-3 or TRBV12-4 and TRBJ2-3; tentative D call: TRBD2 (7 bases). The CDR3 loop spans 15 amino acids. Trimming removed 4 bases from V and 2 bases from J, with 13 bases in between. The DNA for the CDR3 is TGTGCCAGCAGTTCGCGGGGGCGTTACACAGATACGCAGTATTTT. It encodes CASSSRGRYTDTQYF.

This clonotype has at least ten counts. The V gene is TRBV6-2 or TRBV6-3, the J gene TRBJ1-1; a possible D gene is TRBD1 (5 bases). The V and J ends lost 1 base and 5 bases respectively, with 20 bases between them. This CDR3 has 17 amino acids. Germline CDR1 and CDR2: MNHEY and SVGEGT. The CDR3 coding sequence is TGTGCCAGCAGTTACTTCCGGGGCCTGGGGCGCGTAACTGAAGCTTTCTTT. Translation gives CASSYFRGLGRVTEAFF.

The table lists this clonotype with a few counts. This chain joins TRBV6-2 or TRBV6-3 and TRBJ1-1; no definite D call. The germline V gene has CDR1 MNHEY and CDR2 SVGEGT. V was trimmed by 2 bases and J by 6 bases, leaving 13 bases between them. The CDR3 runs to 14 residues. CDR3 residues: CASSYPGGIAEAFF. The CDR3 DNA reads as TGTGCCAGCAGTTACCCGGGAGGGATAGCTGAAGCTTTCTTT.

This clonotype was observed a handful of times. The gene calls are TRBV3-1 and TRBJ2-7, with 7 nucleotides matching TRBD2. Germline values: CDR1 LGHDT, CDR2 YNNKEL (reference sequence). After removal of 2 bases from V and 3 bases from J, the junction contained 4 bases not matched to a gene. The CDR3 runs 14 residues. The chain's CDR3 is CASSQRDYFYEQYF. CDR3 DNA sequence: TGTGCCAGCAGCCAAAGGGACTACTTCTACGAGCAGTACTTC.

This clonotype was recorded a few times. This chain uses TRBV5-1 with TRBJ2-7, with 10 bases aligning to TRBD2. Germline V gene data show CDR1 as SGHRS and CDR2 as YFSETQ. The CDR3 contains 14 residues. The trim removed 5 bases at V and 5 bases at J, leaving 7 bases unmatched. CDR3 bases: TGCGCCAGCAGTTCTAGCGGGAGAATCAACGAGCAGTACTTC. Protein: CASSSSGRINEQYF.

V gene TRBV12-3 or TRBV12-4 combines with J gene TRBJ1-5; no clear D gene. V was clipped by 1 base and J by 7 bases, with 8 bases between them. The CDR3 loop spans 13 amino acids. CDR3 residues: CASSLERLQPQHF. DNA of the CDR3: TGTGCCAGCAGTTTAGAAAGGCTGCAGCCCCAGCATTTT.

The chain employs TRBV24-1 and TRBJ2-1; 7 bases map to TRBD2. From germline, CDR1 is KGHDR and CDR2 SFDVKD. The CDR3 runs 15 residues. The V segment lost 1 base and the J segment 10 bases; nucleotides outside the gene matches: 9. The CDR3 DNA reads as TGTGCCACCAGTGATTTACGGGGGGAGCCCTGGGAGCAGTTCTTC. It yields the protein CATSDLRGEPWEQFF.

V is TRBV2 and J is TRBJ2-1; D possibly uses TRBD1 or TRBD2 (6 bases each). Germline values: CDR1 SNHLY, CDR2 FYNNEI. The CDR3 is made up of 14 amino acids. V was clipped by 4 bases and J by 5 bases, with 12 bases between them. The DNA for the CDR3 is TGTGCCAGCAGTGCCCGAAGGGGGGACAATGAGCAGTTCTTC. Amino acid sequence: CASSARRGDNEQFF.

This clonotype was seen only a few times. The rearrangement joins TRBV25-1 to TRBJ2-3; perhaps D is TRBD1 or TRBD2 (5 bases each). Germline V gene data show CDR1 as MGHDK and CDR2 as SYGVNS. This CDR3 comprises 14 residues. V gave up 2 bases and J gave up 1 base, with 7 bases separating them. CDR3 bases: TGTGCCAGCAGTGAACGGGGACGCACAGATACGCAGTATTTT. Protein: CASSERGRTDTQYF.

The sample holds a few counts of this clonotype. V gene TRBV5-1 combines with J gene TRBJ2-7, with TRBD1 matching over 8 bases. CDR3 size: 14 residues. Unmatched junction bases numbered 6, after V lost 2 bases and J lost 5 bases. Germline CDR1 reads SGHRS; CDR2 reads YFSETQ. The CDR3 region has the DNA TGCGCCAGCAGCTTCGGGGCAGGGGGCAACGAGCAGTACTTC. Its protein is CASSFGAGGNEQYF.

CDR3 residues: CASSPRATNTYEQYF. The CDR3 DNA reads TGTGCCAGCAGCCCCCGGGCCACGAACACCTACGAGCAGTACTTC. V usage is TRBV4-2 and J usage is TRBJ2-7; D gene unclear. CDR1 and CDR2 from the germline V gene are LGHNA and YNFKEQ. V was trimmed by 4 bases and J by 2 bases, leaving 15 bases between them. This CDR3 region has 15 residues.

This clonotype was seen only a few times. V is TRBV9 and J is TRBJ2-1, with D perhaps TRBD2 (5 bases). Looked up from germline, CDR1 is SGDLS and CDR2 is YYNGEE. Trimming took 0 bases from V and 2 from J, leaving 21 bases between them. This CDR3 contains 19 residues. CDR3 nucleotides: TGTGCCAGCAGCGTAGGAGGGAATTCGTTGGGTCTAACCTACAATGAGCAGTTCTTC. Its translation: CASSVGGNSLGLTYNEQFF.

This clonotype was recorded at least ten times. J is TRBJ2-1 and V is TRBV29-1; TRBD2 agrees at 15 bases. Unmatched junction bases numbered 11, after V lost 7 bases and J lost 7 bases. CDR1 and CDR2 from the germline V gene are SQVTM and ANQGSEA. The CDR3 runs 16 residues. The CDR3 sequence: CSAWTSGRAAENEQFF. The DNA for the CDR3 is TGCAGCGCTTGGACTAGCGGGAGGGCCGCGGAGAATGAGCAGTTCTTC.

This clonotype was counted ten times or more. CDR3 amino acids: CATSDTSGASPDTQYF. CDR3 DNA sequence: TGTGCCACCAGTGATACTAGCGGGGCGTCTCCAGATACGCAGTATTTT. This chain connects TRBV24-1 to TRBJ2-3; 10 nucleotides match TRBD2. This CDR3 region has 16 residues. Germline loops: CDR1 KGHDR, CDR2 SFDVKD. Germline trimming cut 3 bases from V and 4 bases from J; bases unmatched to any gene: 6.

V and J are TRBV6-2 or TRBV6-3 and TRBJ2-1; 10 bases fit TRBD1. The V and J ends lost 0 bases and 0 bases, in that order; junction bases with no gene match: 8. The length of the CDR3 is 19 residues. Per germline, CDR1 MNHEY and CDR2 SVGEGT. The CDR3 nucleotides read TGTGCCAGCAGTTACTCTGGGGACAGGGGAACTTTCTCCTACAATGAGCAGTTCTTC. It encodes CASSYSGDRGTFSYNEQFF.

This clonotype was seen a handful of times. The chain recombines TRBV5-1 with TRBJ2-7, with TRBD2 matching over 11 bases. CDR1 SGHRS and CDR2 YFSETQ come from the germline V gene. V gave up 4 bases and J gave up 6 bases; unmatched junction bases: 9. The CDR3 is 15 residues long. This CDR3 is CASSPTSGRRVEQYF. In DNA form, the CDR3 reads TGCGCCAGCAGCCCTACTAGCGGGAGAAGGGTCGAGCAGTACTTC. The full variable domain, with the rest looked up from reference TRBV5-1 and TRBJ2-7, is KAGVTQTPRYLIKTRGQQVTLSCSPISGHRSVSWYQQTPGQGLQFLFEYFSETQRNKGNFPGRFSGRQFSNSRSEMNVSTLELGDSALYLCASSPTSGRRVEQYFGPGTRLTVT.

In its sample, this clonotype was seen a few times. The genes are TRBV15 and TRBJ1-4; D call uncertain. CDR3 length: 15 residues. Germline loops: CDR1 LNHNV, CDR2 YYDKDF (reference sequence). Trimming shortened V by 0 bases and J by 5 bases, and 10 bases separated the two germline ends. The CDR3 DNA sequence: TGTGCCACCAGCAGAGATCTCGGGTCCAATGAAAAACTGTTTTTT. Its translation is CATSRDLGSNEKLFF.

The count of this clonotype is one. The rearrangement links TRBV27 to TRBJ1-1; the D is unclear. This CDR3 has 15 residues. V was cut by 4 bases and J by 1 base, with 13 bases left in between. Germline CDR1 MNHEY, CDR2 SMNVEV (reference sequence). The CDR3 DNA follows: TGTGCCAGCAGTTCCCCCCGGAAAGCGAACACTGAAGCTTTCTTT. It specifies CASSSPRKANTEAFF.

CDR3 protein: CASSWGGSRPEGGYTF. DNA for the CDR3: TGTGCCAGCAGCTGGGGAGGTTCCCGACCCGAGGGTGGCTACACCTTC. J is TRBJ1-2 and V is TRBV5-5; D is unresolved. The CDR3 extends over 16 amino acids. Germline V gene lookup returns CDR1 SGHKS and CDR2 YYEKEE (reference sequence). V lost 3 bases and J 7 bases, leaving 22 bases between the germline ends.